The 30 T cell receptor beta chains listed next were all sequenced from one sample in a study of cytomegalovirus exposure and HLA in healthy donors. This PCR relied on a set of 60 Vbeta primers and 13 Jbeta primers. Libraries were prepared by immunoSEQ multiplex PCR; TCRdb keeps only in-frame clonotypes and omits some of them. The table includes approximately 170,000 clones, about 65% detected once. The specimen sequenced was PBMCs. These receptors originate from a girl aged 5-17 years in good health and CMV-seronegative.

This sequence joins TRBV7-9 and TRBJ1-1; TRBD1 matches at 9 bases. The CDR3 spans 17 residues. Germline-derived CDR1 and CDR2 are SEHNR and FQNEAQ (reference sequence). The trim removed 4 bases at V and 2 bases at J, leaving 11 bases unmatched. CDR3 protein: CASSSRDRGSANTEAFF. In nucleotides, the CDR3 is TGTGCCAGCAGCTCCCGAGACAGGGGGAGTGCTAACACTGAAGCTTTCTTT.

V is TRBV5-1 and J is TRBJ1-1, with 7 nucleotides matching TRBD1. Looked up from germline, CDR1 is SGHRS and CDR2 is YFSETQ. The ends lost 2 bases at V and 4 bases at J; junction bases unmatched: 8. The length of the CDR3 is 15 residues. The CDR3 nucleotides are TGCGCCAGCAGCTTAACAGACACAGGGGCCACTGAAGCTTTCTTT. Translated, it gives CASSLTDTGATEAFF.

The V and J genes are TRBV11-2 and TRBJ1-1; TRBD1 matches 8 bases. CDR3 length equals 13 residues. Germline CDR1 reads SGHAT; CDR2 reads FQNNGV. Trimming cost V 7 bases and J 7 bases; bases outside gene matches: 8. The DNA for the CDR3 is TGTGCCAGCACGACAGGGGAGGTGGATGAAGCTTTCTTT. Protein sequence: CASTTGEVDEAFF.

The V gene is TRBV9, the J gene TRBJ2-3; D is perhaps TRBD2 (5 bases). The germline V gene encodes CDR1 SGDLS and CDR2 YYNGEE. The length of the CDR3 is 15 residues. Trimming removed 0 bases from V and 4 bases from J, with 12 bases in between. CDR3 residues: CASSVDRTQADTQYF. The CDR3 DNA is TGTGCCAGCAGCGTAGATAGGACTCAGGCAGATACGCAGTATTTT. Supplemented by reference TRBV9 and TRBJ2-3, the full variable domain reads DSGVTQTPKHLITATGQRVTLRCSPRSGDLSVYWYQQSLDQGLQFLIQYYNGEERAKGNILERFSAQQFPDLHSELNLSSLELGDSALYFCASSVDRTQADTQYFGPGTRLTVL.

J is TRBJ2-7 and V is TRBV13; D is possibly TRBD2 (6 bases). With 5 bases removed from V and 2 bases from J, the gap between germline ends came to 19 bases. Germline lookup yields CDR1 PRHDT and CDR2 FYEKMQ (reference sequence). The CDR3 has 16 amino acids. The DNA for the CDR3 is TGTGCCAGCAGCCTCCCGGGAAGGGACTTCACCTACGAGCAGTACTTC. Its translation is CASSLPGRDFTYEQYF.

The J gene is TRBJ2-3, the V gene TRBV18; D call uncertain. The CDR3 loop spans 14 amino acids. CDR1 and CDR2 from the germline V gene are KGHSH and LQKENI. Trimming left V 3 bases short and J 5 bases short, with 12 bases between. In DNA, the CDR3 is TGTGCCAGCTCACCGCTTCCCTCGGGAGATACGCAGTATTTT. Translating it yields CASSPLPSGDTQYF.

CDR3 loop: CASSESSGGAGEQYF. The CDR3 nucleotides are TGTGCCAGCAGTGAATCCAGCGGGGGGGCCGGGGAGCAGTACTTC. This rearrangement joins TRBV6-1 to TRBJ2-7; 10 positions agree with TRBD2. The CDR3 has 15 residues. J gave up 7 bases and V 2 bases, and 8 bases lay outside the gene matches. The germline V gene encodes CDR1 MNHNS and CDR2 SASEGT.

This clone turned up a few times. The genes are TRBV9 and TRBJ2-3, with 9 positions matching TRBD2. Germline V gene lookup returns CDR1 SGDLS and CDR2 YYNGEE. V was clipped by 3 bases and J by 1 base; unmatched bases: 3. The CDR3 totals 15 residues. CDR3 protein: CASSAVAGGTDTQYF. CDR3 nucleotides: TGTGCCAGCAGCGCCGTAGCGGGGGGCACAGATACGCAGTATTTT.

This clone was seen just once. The V call is TRBV5-8, the J call TRBJ2-1; TRBD1 matches 8 bases. Trimming at V came to 5 bases and at J to 2 bases, leaving 12 bases not matched to a gene. CDR1 is SGHTS and CDR2 is YDEGEE in the germline V gene. The CDR3 has 17 residues. The chain's CDR3 is CASRREIAGGPYNEQFF. As DNA, the CDR3 is TGTGCCAGCAGACGAGAAATTGCAGGGGGCCCCTACAATGAGCAGTTCTTC.

The chain recombines TRBV5-1 with TRBJ1-2; D not resolved. The CDR3 extends over 14 amino acids. CDR1 and CDR2 (germline): SGHRS, YFSETQ. Trimming stripped 0 bases from V and 8 bases from J, with 14 bases between. In DNA, the CDR3 is TGCGCCAGCAGCTTGGCCGCAATGGGGAGCGGCTACACCTTC. Protein product: CASSLAAMGSGYTF.

The chain is built from TRBV4-1 and TRBJ1-6; 9 bases map to TRBD1. The CDR3 is 17 amino acids. Unmatched junction bases numbered 11, after V lost 1 base and J lost 10 bases. Germline V gene data show CDR1 as MGHRA and CDR2 as YSYEKL. DNA for the CDR3: TGCGCCAGCAGCCAAGCGCAACAGGGGGCAAGAAGGTCACCCCTCCACTTT. It codes for CASSQAQQGARRSPLHF.

The V call is TRBV6-1, the J call TRBJ2-1; D not resolved. The CDR3 spans 11 residues. Per germline, CDR1 MNHNS and CDR2 SASEGT. The V end lost 5 bases, the J end lost 5 bases, and 4 bases lay between the germline ends. CDR3 sequence (DNA): TGTGCCAGCAGTCACAACAATGAGCAGTTCTTC. It is translated as CASSHNNEQFF.

The rearrangement joins TRBV5-4 to TRBJ1-5, with a weak D call TRBD1 (6 bases). Trimming stripped 0 bases from V and 3 bases from J, with 7 bases between. The germline V gene encodes CDR1 SGHNT and CDR2 YYREEE (reference sequence). The CDR3 is 14 amino acids. CDR3 nucleotide sequence: TGTGCCAGCAGCTTGGACAGGGACAATCAGCCCCAGCATTTT. It is translated as CASSLDRDNQPQHF.

This clone was recorded a few times. The chain joins TRBV2 to TRBJ1-2; D is uncertain. The CDR3 spans 13 residues. Looked up from germline, CDR1 is SNHLY and CDR2 is FYNNEI. Trimming stripped 1 base from V and 1 base from J, with 4 bases between. The chain's CDR3 is CASSEDINYGYTF. Here the CDR3 DNA reads TGTGCCAGCAGTGAAGACATTAACTATGGCTACACCTTC.

Concerning this clone itself: Other DNA sequences of this sample code for an identical CDR3. The V and J genes are TRBV6-5 and TRBJ1-5; D perhaps matches TRBD1 (5 bases). Germline V gives CDR1 MNHEY, CDR2 SVGAGI. The CDR3 is made up of 15 amino acids. The V end lost 0 bases, the J end lost 3 bases, and 9 bases lay between the germline ends. This chain's CDR3 is CASSYSSGSNQPQHF. The CDR3 coding sequence is TGTGCCAGCAGTTACTCCTCAGGGTCCAATCAGCCCCAGCATTTT.

CDR3 DNA sequence: TGCGCCAGCAGCCCCTTAGGGGGGGGCCGCAATGAGCAGTTCTTC. This codes for CASSPLGGGRNEQFF. V gene TRBV4-1 combines with J gene TRBJ2-1, with TRBD2 as a possible D gene (7 bases). The CDR3 loop spans 15 amino acids. Trimming shortened V by 4 bases and J by 6 bases, and 16 bases separated the two germline ends. The germline gives CDR1 MGHRA, CDR2 YSYEKL.

The chain couples TRBV4-1 to TRBJ2-1, with 11 positions matching TRBD2. The ends lost 0 bases at V and 8 bases at J; junction bases unmatched: 6. The CDR3 loop spans 16 amino acids. Per germline, CDR1 MGHRA and CDR2 YSYEKL. In DNA form, the CDR3 reads TGCGCCAGCAGCCAAGAAATAGCGGGGGGGCTCGATGAGCAGTTCTTC. Its protein is CASSQEIAGGLDEQFF.

The CDR3 sequence is CAVNLGGPVEETQYF. The CDR3 nucleotides are TGTGCTGTCAACCTCGGGGGGCCGGTCGAAGAGACCCAGTACTTC. The chain employs TRBV11-2 and TRBJ2-5; D may be TRBD2 (7 bases). This CDR3 is 15 amino acids long. Germline loops: CDR1 SGHAT, CDR2 FQNNGV.

This chain uses TRBV11-2 with TRBJ1-2; 7 bases line up with TRBD1. This CDR3 region has 15 residues. The V gene end was trimmed by 5 bases and the J gene end by 4 bases; junction bases not matched to a gene: 10. Per the germline V gene, CDR1 is SGHAT and CDR2 is FQNNGV. In DNA form, the CDR3 reads TGTGCCAGCAGCCCGGGACAGCCAGAACCCTATGGCTACACCTTC. This encodes CASSPGQPEPYGYTF. Supplemented by reference TRBV11-2 and TRBJ1-2, the full variable domain reads EAGVAQSPRYKIIEKRQSVAFWCNPISGHATLYWYQQILGQGPKLLIQFQNNGVVDDSQLPKDRFSAERLKGVDSTLKIQPAKLEDSAVYLCASSPGQPEPYGYTFGSGTRLTVV.

The gene calls are TRBV5-6 and TRBJ1-3, with a weak D call TRBD1 (6 bases). There are 16 residues in the CDR3. V lost 6 bases and J lost 4, with 20 bases in between. Germline CDR1 is SGHDT and CDR2 is YYEEEE. CDR3 DNA sequence: TGTGCCAGCACCCAAAACAGGGAAAGGGGCGGAAACACCATATATTTT. It specifies CASTQNRERGGNTIYF.

The gene calls are TRBV30 and TRBJ1-2; 7 nucleotides match TRBD1. V lost 1 base and J lost 0; bases outside the gene matches: 11. Germline CDR1 and CDR2: GTSNPN and SVGIG (reference sequence). The CDR3 sequence is 17 residues long. CDR3 sequence (DNA): TGTGCCTGGAGTGCCCTCGGGACAGCCGCCTCTAACTATGGCTACACCTTC. Its translation: CAWSALGTAASNYGYTF.

In this sample, this clone turned up a few times. V is TRBV13 and J is TRBJ2-5, with D perhaps TRBD2 (6 bases). There are 14 residues in the CDR3. The germline V and J ends were trimmed by 5 bases and 7 bases, with 17 bases remaining between them. The germline gives CDR1 PRHDT, CDR2 FYEKMQ (reference sequence). The CDR3 region is CASSRDLGGGTQYF. CDR3 DNA sequence: TGTGCCAGCAGCCGGGACCTGGGGGGTGGGACCCAGTACTTC.

CDR3 amino acids: CASSKIGERQPQHF. The CDR3 region has the DNA TGTGCCAGCAGCAAGATAGGGGAAAGGCAGCCCCAGCATTTT. The chain uses TRBV7-8 and TRBJ1-5, with D possibly TRBD1 on 5 matching bases. The ends were cut back, 5 bases at V and 7 bases at J, with 15 bases in the middle. The CDR3 covers 14 residues. CDR1 is SGHVS and CDR2 is FQNEAQ in the germline V gene.

The sample holds a few counts of this clone. V usage is TRBV6-5 and J usage is TRBJ2-2, with D perhaps TRBD1 (6 bases). The V end was cut by 0 bases, the J end by 6 bases, with 11 bases between. This CDR3 is built from 15 residues. Germline V gives CDR1 MNHEY, CDR2 SVGAGI. CDR3 sequence (DNA): TGTGCCAGCAGTTACTCGTTGGGGGCCTCCGGGGAGCTGTTTTTT. It encodes CASSYSLGASGELFF.

The chain joins TRBV5-1 to TRBJ1-2; possible D gene TRBD1, 5 bases. V gave up 3 bases and J gave up 6 bases, with 21 bases separating them. The CDR3 is 16 residues long. Looked up from germline, CDR1 is SGHRS and CDR2 is YFSETQ. The CDR3, as DNA: TGCGCCAGCAGCTACGGGCGGGGTCAAGGGGAAAATGGCTACACCTTC. This codes for CASSYGRGQGENGYTF.

The chain is built from TRBV6-4 and TRBJ1-6, with TRBD1 as a possible D gene (5 bases). Germline values: CDR1 MRHNA, CDR2 SNTAGT. This CDR3 comprises 15 residues. V gave up 0 bases and J gave up 9 bases, with 12 bases separating them. CDR3 amino acids: CASSDSAQGVSPLHF. CDR3 DNA sequence: TGTGCCAGCAGTGACTCGGCACAAGGGGTTTCACCCCTCCACTTT.

The chain is built from TRBV5-4 and TRBJ1-6; 7 positions match TRBD1. The CDR3 contains 15 residues. V was clipped by 3 bases and J by 4 bases; unmatched bases: 4. CDR1 is SGHNT, CDR2 YYREEE, per germline (reference sequence). CDR3 amino acids: CASSSGDSYNSPLHF. The CDR3 DNA follows: TGTGCCAGCAGCTCGGGGGACAGTTATAATTCACCCCTCCACTTT.

This clone was picked up one time. The chain is built from TRBV6-5 and TRBJ1-2; D remains unclear. This CDR3 has 13 residues. Trimming removed 4 bases from V and 3 bases from J, with 9 bases in between. CDR1 is MNHEY and CDR2 is SVGAGI in the germline V gene. The CDR3 loop is CASSFQRDYGYTF. The CDR3 region has the DNA TGTGCCAGCAGTTTTCAGAGGGACTATGGCTACACCTTC.

This clone was picked up a small number of times. The chain couples TRBV7-8 to TRBJ1-5, with D maybe TRBD1 (5 bases). CDR3 length: 15 amino acids. From germline, CDR1 is SGHVS and CDR2 FQNEAQ. V gave up 5 bases and J gave up 7 bases, with 18 bases separating them. The CDR3 protein is CASSPVGGGKQPQHF. The CDR3 bases are TGTGCCAGCAGCCCTGTCGGGGGGGGAAAACAGCCCCAGCATTTT.

The chain carries TRBV11-2 and TRBJ1-6; TRBD1 matches at 9 bases. The V and J ends lost 5 bases and 10 bases, in that order; junction bases with no gene match: 12. Looked up from germline, CDR1 is SGHAT and CDR2 is FQNNGV. The length of the CDR3 is 16 residues. The DNA of the CDR3 is TGTGCCAGCAGCGCAACTTCCGGGACAGGGCTCTCACCCCTCCACTTT. Translated: CASSATSGTGLSPLHF.